This TCR beta chain was profiled in a study of T cells in Graves' hyperthyroidism and ophthalmopathy. TCR beta CDR3 region amplification was performed from RNA transcripts. The study used the HTBI primer set for a first-round RT-PCR of the TCR CDR3. Each CDR3 protein is one row after TCRdb ran MiXCR on the multiplex PCR reads. The table lists approximately 510,000 distinct CDR3 sequences, approximately 48% of them singletons. Between the trimmed V and J ends, which lost 4 bases and 8 bases, there was a span of 11 bases. The CDR3 consists of 12 residues. Germline values: CDR1 LGHDT, CDR2 YNNKEL (reference sequence).

This receptor was obtained from an adult woman with Graves' disease, either hyperthyroidism or ophthalmopathy (not recorded which). The rearrangement uses TRBV3-1 and TRBJ1-1; tentative D call: TRBD1 (5 bases). Material for sequencing was peripheral blood or thyroid tissue (not recorded which). The CDR3 coding sequence is TGTGCCAGCAGCCTGCAGGGAGTAGAAGCTTTCTTT. This codes for CASSLQGVEAFF. The entire variable domain, with the rest obtained from reference TRBV3-1 and TRBJ1-1, is as follows: DTAVSQTPKYLVTQMGNDKSIKCEQNLGHDTMYWYKQDSKKFLKIMFSYNNKELIINETVPNRFSPKSPDKAHLNLHINSLELGDSAVYFCASSLQGVEAFFGQGTRLTVV.